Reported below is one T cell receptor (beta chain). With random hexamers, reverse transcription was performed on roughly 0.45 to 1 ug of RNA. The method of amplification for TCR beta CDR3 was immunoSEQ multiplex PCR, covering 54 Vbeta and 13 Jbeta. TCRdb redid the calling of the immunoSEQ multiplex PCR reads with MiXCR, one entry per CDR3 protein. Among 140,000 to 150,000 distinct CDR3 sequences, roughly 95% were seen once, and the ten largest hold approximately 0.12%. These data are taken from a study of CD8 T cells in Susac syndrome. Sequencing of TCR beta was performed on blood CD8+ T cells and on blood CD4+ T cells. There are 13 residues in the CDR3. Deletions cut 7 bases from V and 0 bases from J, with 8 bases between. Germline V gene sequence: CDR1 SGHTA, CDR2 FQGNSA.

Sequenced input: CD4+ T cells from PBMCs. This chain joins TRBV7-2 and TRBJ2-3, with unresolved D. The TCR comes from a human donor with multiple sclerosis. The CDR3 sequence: CASKPYSTDTQYF. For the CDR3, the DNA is TGTGCCAGCAAGCCTTACAGCACAGATACGCAGTATTTT.